One T cell receptor beta chain is described in this entry. This entry is derived from a study of blood T cell repertoires in COVID-19. Study summary: In each case, the material was cDNA or gDNA derived from T cells, B-cell-depleted T cells, or PBMCs.

TCRdb keeps only in-frame clones here, not all; method: immunoSEQ multiplex PCR. Counted here are roughly 260,000 clones, about 88% occurring once; the ten biggest clones make up 2.1%. Germline CDR1 reads SEHNR; CDR2 reads FQNEAQ (reference sequence). The CDR3 length is 14 residues. The V segment lost 3 bases and the J segment 5 bases; nucleotides outside the gene matches: 5. The rearrangement links TRBV7-9 to TRBJ2-5; 8 bases fit TRBD2. Sequencing was performed on peripheral blood. This TCR came from a woman in her 40s who had recovered from COVID-19. CDR3 DNA: TGTGCCAGCAGCTTCGGGGGGGAGTTGGAGACCCAGTACTTC. Residues: CASSFGGELETQYF.